This record covers a single TCR beta chain. The data belong to a study of blood T cell repertoires in COVID-19. Study overall: In each case, the material was cDNA or gDNA derived from T cells, B-cell-depleted T cells, or PBMCs.

This CDR3 contains 13 residues. The V end lost 3 bases, the J end lost 1 base, and 8 bases lay between the germline ends. Germline lookup yields CDR1 SGDLS and CDR2 YYNGEE. Participants came from some 23 US areas, aged about 18 to 89 years. Cohort placement rested on clinical history that participants reported themselves. Some clones are missing from TCRdb's copy, which holds only in-frame ones; the method was immunoSEQ multiplex PCR. Here the sample spans about 190,000 clones, over 80% being singletons. The chain uses TRBV9 and TRBJ2-7, with D tentatively TRBD2 (6 bases). This clonotype was obtained from a woman aged 25 to 45 who had been exposed to COVID-19. Sequenced: PBMCs or T cells enriched from blood (not recorded which). The CDR3 DNA reads as TGTGCCAGCAGCGGGGGACTGTCCTACGAGCAGTACTTC. Translating it yields CASSGGLSYEQYF.